The 15 T cell receptor beta chains below were found in one sample sequenced in a study of blood T cell repertoires in COVID-19. Produced via immunoSEQ multiplex PCR; TCRdb's table is partial and in-frame only. The table lists fewer than 200,000 clones, around four fifths of them singletons. Sequenced sample: PBMCs or T cells enriched from blood (not recorded which). The receptor source for this set is a woman between 45 and 60 years old in a cohort exposed to, infected with or recovered from COVID-19 (not recorded which).

The rearrangement joins TRBV6-5 to TRBJ2-7; 10 nucleotides match TRBD2. V lost 4 bases, J lost 7 bases, and 13 bases stayed unmatched. The CDR3 spans 16 residues. Germline V CDR1 and CDR2: MNHEY, SVGAGI. The CDR3 reads CASSLFSLAGVREQYF. The CDR3 nucleotides read TGTGCCAGCAGTTTGTTTTCGCTAGCGGGAGTTCGAGAGCAGTACTTC.

The gene calls are TRBV5-1 and TRBJ1-2; possible D gene TRBD1, 6 bases. The CDR3 runs 15 residues. CDR1 is SGHRS, CDR2 YFSETQ, per germline. V was shortened by 2 bases and J by 1 base, with 12 bases between the two germline ends. CDR3 DNA: TGCGCCAGCAGCTTAGGGAACAGGGATAACTATGGCTACACCTTC. It yields the protein CASSLGNRDNYGYTF.

Concerning this clone itself: This specimen includes other DNA sequences encoding the same CDR3. The CDR3 DNA follows: TGTGCCAGCTCACCACCGGCCCCGGGAGGCTCCTACGAGCAGTACTTC. It encodes CASSPPAPGGSYEQYF. This rearrangement joins TRBV18 to TRBJ2-7; 7 positions match TRBD2. From germline, CDR1 is KGHSH and CDR2 LQKENI. The CDR3 has 16 residues. V shed 0 bases, J shed 0 bases, and the junction held 5 bases outside the gene matches. The variable domain in full, with the rest retrieved from reference TRBV18 and TRBJ2-7, is NAGVMQNPRHLVRRRGQEARLRCSPMKGHSHVYWYRQLPEEGLKFMVYLQKENIIDESGMPKERFSAEFPKEGPSILRIQQVVRGDSAAYFCASSPPAPGGSYEQYFGPGTRLTVT.

In its sample, this clone was seen once. The chain has TRBV29-1 and TRBJ1-2; no firm D call. Trimming pared 3 bases from V and 2 bases from J, leaving 4 bases between. This CDR3 region has 11 residues. Germline-derived CDR1 and CDR2 are SQVTM and ANQGSEA. The CDR3 bases are TGCAGCGTTGACAGGAACTATGGCTACACCTTC. Its protein product is CSVDRNYGYTF.

The chain joins TRBV7-8 to TRBJ2-3; TRBD1 is a possible D gene (6 bases). V gave up 1 base and J gave up 0 bases, with 11 bases separating them. Germline values: CDR1 SGHVS, CDR2 FQNEAQ. The CDR3 is 16 residues long. In DNA form, the CDR3 reads TGTGCCAGCAGCTTAGATACCGGGACAAGCACAGATACGCAGTATTTT. Amino acid sequence: CASSLDTGTSTDTQYF.

This clone showed up just a few times. The J gene is TRBJ1-6, the V gene TRBV2; the match to TRBD1 covers 7 bases. This CDR3 is built from 16 residues. With V trimmed by 0 bases and J by 9 bases, 8 bases remained unmatched. Germline assignment: CDR1 SNHLY and CDR2 FYNNEI. In DNA, the CDR3 is TGTGCCAGCAGTGAAGCGGAGGGGACAGCAGGTTCACCCCTCCACTTT. It translates to CASSEAEGTAGSPLHF.

Here the CDR3 DNA reads TGTGCCAGCAGTGAATGGGGAACTAGCGGCACAGATACGCAGTATTTT. Protein sequence: CASSEWGTSGTDTQYF. The chain combines TRBV25-1 with TRBJ2-3, with 7 bases identical to TRBD2. This CDR3 contains 16 residues. After removal of 1 base from V and 1 base from J, the junction contained 5 bases not matched to a gene. The V gene's germline CDR1 is MGHDK and CDR2 SYGVNS.

The chain recombines TRBV2 with TRBJ2-3; a possible D gene is TRBD2 (6 bases). The CDR3 loop spans 15 amino acids. V was clipped by 0 bases and J by 2 bases, with 9 bases between them. Germline values: CDR1 SNHLY, CDR2 FYNNEI. The CDR3 DNA reads as TGTGCCAGCAGTGAAGCGGGGGGTAACACAGATACGCAGTATTTT. Amino acids: CASSEAGGNTDTQYF.

This rearrangement joins TRBV12-3 or TRBV12-4 to TRBJ2-1, with D hard to call. CDR3 length: 13 amino acids. Trimming left V 1 base short and J 6 bases short, with 7 bases between. This CDR3 is CASSLVSGNEQFF. The CDR3, as DNA: TGTGCCAGCAGTTTAGTTTCGGGCAATGAGCAGTTCTTC.

The chain is built from TRBV24-1 and TRBJ1-2; D is possibly TRBD1 (5 bases). Deletions cut 0 bases from V and 14 bases from J, with 15 bases between. The CDR3 has 13 residues. CDR1 and CDR2 from the germline V gene are KGHDR and SFDVKD. DNA of the CDR3: TGTGCCACCAGTGATTTGGAGCAGGGCACGTATACCTTC. This gives the protein CATSDLEQGTYTF.

The genes are TRBV3-1 (or the pseudogene TRBV3-2) and TRBJ2-3; D possibly corresponds to TRBD2 (6 bases). V lost 5 bases and J lost 6, with 18 bases in between. The germline gives CDR1 LGHDT, CDR2 YNNKEL (reference sequence). The CDR3 sequence is 15 residues long. CDR3 in amino acids: CASSGRTTGSDTQYF. For the CDR3, the DNA is TGTGCCAGCAGCGGACGGACTACGGGATCGGATACGCAGTATTTT.

V is TRBV19 and J is TRBJ1-5; a possible D gene is TRBD1 (6 bases). Germline lookup yields CDR1 LNHDA and CDR2 SQIVND (reference sequence). This CDR3 region has 15 residues. V lost 1 base and J lost 7, with 14 bases in between. The CDR3 nucleotides are TGTGCCAGTAGTATAGCCGCGGGGGGCGGGCAGCCCCAGCATTTT. Protein product: CASSIAAGGGQPQHF.

The V call is TRBV6-5, the J call TRBJ1-2; 8 bases fit TRBD1. CDR3 length: 14 amino acids. CDR1 and CDR2 (germline): MNHEY, SVGAGI. The V segment lost 6 bases and the J segment 2 bases; nucleotides outside the gene matches: 5. The CDR3 nucleotides read TGTGCCAGCAGGCCGTCAGGGGGCAACTATGGCTACACCTTC. As protein: CASRPSGGNYGYTF.

The chain has TRBV2 and TRBJ1-6; D is unclear. Trimming pared 7 bases from V and 7 bases from J, leaving 20 bases between. In germline, CDR1 is SNHLY, CDR2 FYNNEI. This CDR3 has 16 amino acids. Here the CDR3 DNA reads TGTGCCAGCATCGGAGGTGTCGACCGGAGGAATTCACCCCTCCACTTT. As protein: CASIGGVDRRNSPLHF.

V and J are TRBV16 and TRBJ2-1; 9 nucleotides line up with TRBD1. Per germline, CDR1 KGHSY and CDR2 FQNENV. V trimming: 4 bases; J trimming: 4 bases; junction bases outside the gene matches: 2. The length of the CDR3 is 14 residues. CDR3 in amino acids: CASSLGTGYNEQFF. CDR3 nucleotides: TGTGCCAGCAGCCTCGGGACAGGGTACAATGAGCAGTTCTTC.